Presented here are 19 T cell receptor beta chains from one specimen sequenced in a study of OX40 agonist ivuxolimab in advanced cancers. This table comes from immunoSEQ multiplex PCR, and its TCRdb copy is limited to in-frame clones, with some not included. The sample contains about 18,000 clones, 65% to 80% of which appear only once. Specimen: CD4+ or CD8+ T cells sorted from blood, collected in a trial of the OX40 agonist ivuxolimab. All receptors derive from an adult with an advanced solid tumor such as melanoma, head and neck, liver or kidney cancer.

The chain links TRBV28 to TRBJ2-7, with D perhaps TRBD2 (6 bases). Germline CDR1 MDHEN, CDR2 SYDVKM. The CDR3 is 15 amino acids. Trimming pared 5 bases from V and 1 base from J, leaving 15 bases between. The CDR3 is CASSPRGSGSYEQYF. The CDR3 nucleotides are TGTGCCAGCAGTCCGCGGGGTAGCGGATCCTACGAGCAGTACTTC.

Sample share makes this clone medium-sized (0.01 to 0.1%). V and J are TRBV10-3 and TRBJ2-3; TRBD2 matches 11 bases. CDR1 is ENHRY, CDR2 SYGVKD, per germline. This CDR3 is 21 amino acids long. After removal of 2 bases from V and 2 bases from J, the junction contained 18 bases not matched to a gene. CDR3 nucleotide sequence: TGTGCCATCAGTGAGCCATCGGGCCACGGGACTAGCGGAGCCTCCACAGATACGCAGTATTTT. Amino acids: CAISEPSGHGTSGASTDTQYF.

This clone ranks as medium-sized. The chain employs TRBV7-2 and TRBJ2-4; 7 bases map to TRBD2. This CDR3 is built from 13 residues. With 5 bases clipped from V and 8 bases from J, the junction kept 6 bases outside the gene matches. Per germline, CDR1 SGHTA and CDR2 FQGNSA. This CDR3 reads CASSPSGKDIQYF. As DNA, the CDR3 is TGTGCCAGCAGCCCTAGCGGTAAAGACATTCAGTACTTC.

J is TRBJ1-3 and V is TRBV2; TRBD1 might be the D (6 bases). V dropped 3 bases and J dropped 0 bases, with 6 bases sitting between them. The CDR3 has 14 residues. Germline CDR1 reads SNHLY; CDR2 reads FYNNEI. The CDR3 DNA reads as TGTGCCAGCAGTGACAGGGGCTCTGGAAACACCATATATTTT. Translated, it gives CASSDRGSGNTIYF.

The rearrangement uses TRBV6-5 and TRBJ1-1, with D perhaps TRBD1 (5 bases). Trimming removed 5 bases from V and 4 bases from J, with 8 bases in between. Germline assignment: CDR1 MNHEY and CDR2 SVGAGI. CDR3 length: 12 residues. For the CDR3, the DNA is TGTGCCAGCAGTCCAGACAGCACTGAAGCTTTCTTT. The encoded protein is CASSPDSTEAFF.

The table lists this clone with a few counts. The gene calls are TRBV19 and TRBJ2-1; TRBD2 agrees at 7 bases. This CDR3 comprises 16 residues. Germline assignment: CDR1 LNHDA and CDR2 SQIVND (reference sequence). Trimming cost V 3 bases and J 5 bases; bases outside gene matches: 10. The DNA for the CDR3 is TGTGCCAGTAGTATCGACGGCCGGGAGGAGAACAATGAGCAGTTCTTC. Translating gives CASSIDGREENNEQFF. The whole variable domain, remainder taken from reference TRBV19 and TRBJ2-1, is DGGITQSPKYLFRKEGQNVTLSCEQNLNHDAMYWYRQDPGQGLRLIYYSQIVNDFQKGDIAEGYSVSREKKESFPLTVTSAQKNPTAFYLCASSIDGREENNEQFFGPGTRLTVL.

The chain couples TRBV19 to TRBJ1-5; TRBD1 might be the D (5 bases). Per the germline V gene, CDR1 is LNHDA and CDR2 is SQIVND (reference sequence). The CDR3 totals 15 residues. Trimming removed 3 bases from V and 2 bases from J, with 11 bases in between. The CDR3 nucleotides read TGTGCCAGTAGTATCTTTGGGGGTGGCAATCAGCCCCAGCATTTT. As protein: CASSIFGGGNQPQHF.

Only one count was recorded for this clone. The V call is TRBV7-2, the J call TRBJ2-1; no definite D call. The CDR3 loop spans 13 amino acids. Trimming took off 0 bases at V and 4 bases at J, with 4 bases between the two ends. Germline lookup yields CDR1 SGHTA and CDR2 FQGNSA. CDR3 DNA: TGTGCCAGCAGCTTAGCGGAATACAATGAGCAGTTCTTC. This translates into CASSLAEYNEQFF.

This chain connects TRBV29-1 to TRBJ2-2; TRBD2 matches at 9 bases. The germline V gene has CDR1 SQVTM and CDR2 ANQGSEA. This CDR3 spans 16 amino acids. The V and J ends lost 6 bases and 4 bases, in that order; junction bases with no gene match: 12. The CDR3, as DNA: TGCAGCGTCGAGGGGCTAGCGGGGTTCCTCACCGGGGAGCTGTTTTTT. Protein sequence: CSVEGLAGFLTGELFF.

Notes on this clone: This may stem from a read error, because a much larger clone lies one nucleotide away. The sample holds other DNA sequences that translate to the same CDR3. The genes are TRBV28 and TRBJ2-3; no reliable D call. In germline, CDR1 is MDHEN, CDR2 SYDVKM. The CDR3 sequence is 14 residues long. Here the CDR3 DNA reads TGTGCCAGCAGTTTAACGCGGAGCACGGATACGCAGTATTTT. This codes for CASSLTRSTDTQYF.

The CDR3 spells CASSQDGQGDTEAFF. The CDR3 coding sequence is TGCGCCAGCAGCCAAGATGGACAAGGCGACACTGAAGCTTTCTTT. The chain uses TRBV4-1 and TRBJ1-1, with a possible D match to TRBD1 (5 bases). Germline CDR1 and CDR2: MGHRA and YSYEKL. V shed 0 bases and J shed 3 bases, with 11 bases lying between them. CDR3 length equals 15 residues.

The chain recombines TRBV19 with TRBJ2-6, with TRBD2 as a possible D gene (6 bases). Trimming removed 4 bases at V and 2 bases at J, with 12 bases between. CDR1 LNHDA and CDR2 SQIVND come from the germline V gene (reference sequence). The CDR3 is 16 residues long. The chain's CDR3 is CASSTRRAPGANVLTF. Written as DNA, the CDR3 is TGTGCCAGTAGTACAAGGAGGGCGCCTGGGGCCAACGTCCTGACTTTC.

The chain carries TRBV27 and TRBJ2-7; D is ambiguous. CDR3 length: 17 amino acids. The germline V and J ends were trimmed by 2 bases and 5 bases, with 22 bases remaining between them. From germline, CDR1 is MNHEY and CDR2 SMNVEV (reference sequence). The CDR3 protein is CASSLRPPGQAYDEQYF. As DNA, the CDR3 is TGTGCCAGCAGTTTACGCCCACCCGGCCAAGCATACGACGAGCAGTACTTC.

By share, this clone counts as medium-sized. The J gene is TRBJ2-2, the V gene TRBV7-9, with a tentative D call TRBD2 (5 bases). The CDR3 has 17 amino acids. The V gene lost 4 bases and the J gene lost 4 bases, with 19 bases spanning the gap. CDR1 and CDR2 (germline): SEHNR, FQNEAQ (reference sequence). DNA for the CDR3: TGTGCCAGCAGCTCTTACACACCCGGGGTTAGCACCGGGGAGCTGTTTTTT. This sequence encodes CASSSYTPGVSTGELFF.

The CDR3 loop reads CASRPSPGGADEQYF. The CDR3 DNA follows: TGCGCCAGCAGACCAAGTCCAGGGGGCGCGGACGAGCAGTACTTC. This chain uses TRBV4-1 with TRBJ2-7; TRBD1 agrees at 8 bases. The V gene end was trimmed by 6 bases and the J gene end by 5 bases; junction bases not matched to a gene: 12. CDR3 length: 15 amino acids. Germline V lookup: CDR1 MGHRA, CDR2 YSYEKL.

This clone came up a few times. V usage is TRBV27 and J usage is TRBJ2-5, with D unclear. Trimming took off 0 bases at V and 2 bases at J, with 4 bases between the two ends. The germline gives CDR1 MNHEY, CDR2 SMNVEV (reference sequence). This CDR3 contains 13 residues. The CDR3 nucleotides read TGTGCCAGCAGTTTATCGCTGCAAGAGACCCAGTACTTC. Residues: CASSLSLQETQYF.

The chain is built from TRBV7-9 and TRBJ2-2, with D unresolved. The CDR3 extends over 16 amino acids. The germline CDR1 and CDR2 sequences are SEHNR and FQNEAQ (reference sequence). The ends were cut back, 1 base at V and 1 base at J, with 10 bases in the middle. CDR3 sequence reads: CASSLERELNTGELFF. CDR3 nucleotide sequence: TGTGCCAGCAGCTTAGAACGCGAGCTGAACACCGGGGAGCTGTTTTTT.

The chain carries TRBV10-1 and TRBJ1-5; 8 bases fit TRBD1. V lost 5 bases, J lost 2 bases, and 5 bases stayed unmatched. CDR3 length: 15 amino acids. CDR1 and CDR2 (germline): WNHNN, SYGVQD (reference sequence). This CDR3 reads CASSPGGMGNQPQHF. The CDR3 bases are TGCGCCAGCAGTCCAGGGGGCATGGGCAATCAGCCCCAGCATTTT.

This clone was seen a few times. This chain joins TRBV6-5 and TRBJ1-2, with D hard to call. V was pared by 2 bases and J by 0 bases, with 13 bases between. CDR1 and CDR2 from the germline V gene are MNHEY and SVGAGI. CDR3 length: 16 residues. The CDR3 loop is CASSYGEAATNYGYTF. In nucleotides, the CDR3 is TGTGCCAGCAGTTACGGGGAGGCAGCGACTAACTATGGCTACACCTTC.